These 16 T cell receptor beta chains originate from one sample sequenced in a study of T cells after posttransplantation cyclophosphamide. The method was immunoSEQ multiplex PCR; TCRdb's version includes in-frame clones alone and lacks a portion of them. The data show about 13,000 clones, about four fifths seen once. The sequenced material came from memory CD4+ T cells sorted from PBMCs. These receptors were taken from a man aged 50 to 59 in good health, CMV-negative, and a related stem cell transplant donor.

J is TRBJ1-2 and V is TRBV5-6; possible D gene TRBD1, 5 bases. V lost 0 bases to trimming and J lost 4 bases, with 13 bases between them. Germline loops: CDR1 SGHDT, CDR2 YYEEEE. This CDR3 is 15 amino acids long. The CDR3 DNA is TGTGCCAGCAGCTTGGCCTCAGGGAATAGCTATGGCTACACCTTC. Translating it yields CASSLASGNSYGYTF.

The chain couples TRBV19 to TRBJ2-5, with 11 bases that match TRBD1. CDR1 is LNHDA and CDR2 is SQIVND in the germline V gene (reference sequence). J lost 3 bases, V lost 6 bases, and 6 bases had no gene match. CDR3 length equals 15 residues. This chain's CDR3 is CASSPGTGGKETQYF. CDR3 bases: TGTGCCAGTAGCCCCGGGACAGGGGGGAAAGAGACCCAGTACTTC.

This rearrangement joins TRBV19 to TRBJ1-4; TRBD1 is a possible D gene (6 bases). CDR1 is LNHDA, CDR2 SQIVND, per germline (reference sequence). The CDR3 runs 14 residues. With 10 bases removed from V and 7 bases from J, the gap between germline ends came to 19 bases. The CDR3 DNA reads TGTGCCACCCACGGGGCAGGGGCCGGTGAAAAACTGTTTTTT. Amino acids: CATHGAGAGEKLFF.

This clone was seen a handful of times. The rearrangement links TRBV10-3 to TRBJ1-2; no clear D gene. There are 16 residues in the CDR3. Germline CDR1 is ENHRY and CDR2 is SYGVKD. Trimming pared 6 bases from V and 3 bases from J, leaving 20 bases between. The CDR3 nucleotides read TGTGCCATCAGGCCCACCACACTGAGGGTTGACTATGGCTACACCTTC. Residues: CAIRPTTLRVDYGYTF.

The rearrangement joins TRBV6-5 to TRBJ1-5; TRBD1 matches 10 bases. J lost 5 bases, V lost 3 bases, and 7 bases had no gene match. This CDR3 has 16 residues. Germline assignment: CDR1 MNHEY and CDR2 SVGAGI. Written as DNA, the CDR3 is TGTGCCAGCAGTTATTCCTTCGGGACAGGGGATCAGCCCCAGCATTTT. It yields the protein CASSYSFGTGDQPQHF.

This rearrangement joins TRBV15 to TRBJ2-7; possibly TRBD1 for D (6 bases). Trimming took 3 bases from V and 0 from J, leaving 12 bases between them. Germline CDR1 LNHNV, CDR2 YYDKDF (reference sequence). The CDR3 totals 15 residues. As DNA, the CDR3 is TGTGCCACCAGCAGTCAAGGGGGACACTCCTACGAGCAGTACTTC. It codes for CATSSQGGHSYEQYF.

The CDR3 sequence is CASSLATGGSLQPQHF. CDR3 coding DNA: TGTGCCAGCAGCTTAGCGACAGGGGGCTCTCTACAGCCCCAGCATTTT. This chain uses TRBV11-3 with TRBJ1-5; 10 bases are shared with TRBD1. This CDR3 comprises 16 residues. V shed 1 base and J 7 bases; nucleotides not matched to a gene: 7. Germline values: CDR1 SGHNT, CDR2 YENEEA.

This chain connects TRBV10-3 to TRBJ1-1; D is perhaps TRBD1 (5 bases). Germline CDR1 is ENHRY and CDR2 is SYGVKD. Trimming cost V 2 bases and J 5 bases, with 6 bases left between them. This CDR3 is 12 amino acids long. CDR3 residues: CAISERQTEAFF. The CDR3 nucleotides read TGTGCCATCAGTGAGAGACAGACTGAAGCTTTCTTT.

The chain links TRBV30 to TRBJ2-5; 8 nucleotides line up with TRBD2. Per the germline V gene, CDR1 is GTSNPN and CDR2 is SVGIG (reference sequence). CDR3 length equals 15 residues. V lost 0 bases, J lost 5 bases, and 8 bases stayed unmatched. CDR3 nucleotides: TGTGCCTGGAGTGTTGGTAGCGGGATTTCGGAGACCCAGTACTTC. Its translation is CAWSVGSGISETQYF.

This chain uses TRBV2 with TRBJ2-3; perhaps TRBD1 as D (6 bases). This CDR3 is built from 14 residues. V lost 5 bases to trimming and J lost 1 base, with 10 bases between them. Germline CDR1 reads SNHLY; CDR2 reads FYNNEI. This CDR3 reads CASSPRTGTDTQYF. The CDR3 DNA follows: TGTGCCAGCAGTCCCCGGACAGGCACAGATACGCAGTATTTT. Filled out from reference TRBV2 and TRBJ2-3, the complete variable domain reads EPEVTQTPSHQVTQMGQEVILRCVPISNHLYFYWYRQILGQKVEFLVSFYNNEISEKSEIFDDQFSVERPDGSNFTLKIRSTKLEDSAMYFCASSPRTGTDTQYFGPGTRLTVL.

This clone was found once. The chain is built from TRBV15 and TRBJ2-5; no firm D call. Trimming cost V 4 bases and J 2 bases, with 5 bases left between them. Germline CDR1 is LNHNV and CDR2 is YYDKDF (reference sequence). The CDR3 is 12 residues long. The CDR3 region has the DNA TGTGCCACCAGCACTAGACAAGAGACCCAGTACTTC. Residues: CATSTRQETQYF.

The chain is built from TRBV4-2 and TRBJ2-1, with TRBD2 matching 12 bases. V was clipped by 3 bases and J by 2 bases; unmatched bases: 2. Germline V gene lookup returns CDR1 LGHNA and CDR2 YNFKEQ. The CDR3 sequence is 16 residues long. As DNA, the CDR3 is TGTGCCAGCAGCCAGGCTAGCGGGAGGGCCTACAATGAGCAGTTCTTC. It yields the protein CASSQASGRAYNEQFF.

To note about this clone: Other nucleotide sequences from this sample produce the same CDR3. The CDR3 DNA sequence: TGTGCCAGCAGCCCCCAAGGGACAGGCTTTAATTCACCCCTCCACTTT. Amino acid sequence: CASSPQGTGFNSPLHF. The chain couples TRBV7-2 to TRBJ1-6; 8 nucleotides agree with TRBD1. The CDR3 covers 16 residues. Per the germline V gene, CDR1 is SGHTA and CDR2 is FQGNSA. Unmatched junction bases numbered 9, after V lost 5 bases and J lost 6 bases.

V gene TRBV28 combines with J gene TRBJ1-1; D uncertain. Trimming stripped 7 bases from V and 4 bases from J, with 13 bases between. Per germline, CDR1 MDHEN and CDR2 SYDVKM. There are 13 residues in the CDR3. CDR3 protein: CASTIPVATEAFF. The CDR3 nucleotides are TGTGCCAGCACCATACCAGTGGCCACTGAAGCTTTCTTT.

The V gene is TRBV5-1, the J gene TRBJ2-1; maybe TRBD1 (6 bases). Deletions cut 1 base from V and 8 bases from J, with 13 bases between. In germline, CDR1 is SGHRS, CDR2 YFSETQ. The CDR3 covers 14 residues. CDR3 nucleotides: TGCGCCAGCAGCTTGCTGGGACAAACCGATGAGCAGTTCTTC. Translating gives CASSLLGQTDEQFF.

This clone was picked up a small number of times. V is TRBV15 and J is TRBJ2-7; weak D call: TRBD2 (5 bases). This CDR3 has 13 residues. Germline values: CDR1 LNHNV, CDR2 YYDKDF (reference sequence). The V end was cut by 3 bases, the J end by 5 bases, with 11 bases between. The CDR3 sequence: CATSSGQRDEQYF. CDR3 nucleotide sequence: TGTGCCACCAGCAGCGGCCAGAGGGACGAGCAGTACTTC.